The present entry profiles one T cell receptor (beta chain) with its context. Its target is unknown. The sample belongs to a study of T cell repertoires in cytomegalovirus infection. Overall study context: Signatures in public TCR beta sequences pointed to both CMV infection and matching HLA type.

General study results and limits: HLA-C-restricted CMV-specific TCR beta clonotypes were dominant in the ex vivo response. Cumulated frequencies of public TCR beta families served to identify carriers of CMV plus the relevant HLA.

TCRdb reanalysed the reads using MiXCR and keeps one entry per CDR3 protein. This sample yields 560,000 or so distinct CDR3 sequences, of which approximately 16% are seen a single time; roughly a quarter belongs to the top ten. V dropped 7 bases and J dropped 5 bases, with 5 bases sitting between them. The CDR3 is made up of 10 amino acids. Germline V gene lookup returns CDR1 KGHDR and CDR2 SFDVKD. The receptor comes from a human donor in good health (CMV status not recorded). Some clones in this sample may be carry-over from other donors' samples. Input material: CD8+ T cells from PBMCs. This chain uses TRBV24-1 with TRBJ2-7; D call uncertain. The CDR3 bases are TGTGCCACCAGGGGCGACGAGCAGTACTTC. It yields the protein CATRGDEQYF.